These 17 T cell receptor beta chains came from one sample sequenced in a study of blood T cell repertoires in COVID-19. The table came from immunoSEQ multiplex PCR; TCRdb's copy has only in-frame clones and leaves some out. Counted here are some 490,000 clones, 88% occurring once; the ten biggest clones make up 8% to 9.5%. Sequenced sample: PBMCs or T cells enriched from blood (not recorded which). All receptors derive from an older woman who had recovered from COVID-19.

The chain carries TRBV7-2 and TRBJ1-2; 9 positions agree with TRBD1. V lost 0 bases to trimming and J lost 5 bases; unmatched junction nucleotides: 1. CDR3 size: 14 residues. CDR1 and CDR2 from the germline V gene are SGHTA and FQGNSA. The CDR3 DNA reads TGTGCCAGCAGCTTAGCGGGACAGGGATATGGCTACACCTTC. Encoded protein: CASSLAGQGYGYTF.

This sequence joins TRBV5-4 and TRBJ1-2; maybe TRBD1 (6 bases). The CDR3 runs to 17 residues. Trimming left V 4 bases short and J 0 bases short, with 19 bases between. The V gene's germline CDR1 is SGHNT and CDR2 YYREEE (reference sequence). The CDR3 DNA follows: TGTGCCAGCAGCCCGGGGGGGGACATTTTAGCTAACTATGGCTACACCTTC. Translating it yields CASSPGGDILANYGYTF. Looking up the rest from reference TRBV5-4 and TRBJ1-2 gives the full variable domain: ETGVTQSPTHLIKTRGQQVTLRCSSQSGHNTVSWYQQALGQGPQFIFQYYREEENGRGNFPPRFSGLQFPNYSSELNVNALELDDSALYLCASSPGGDILANYGYTFGSGTRLTVV.

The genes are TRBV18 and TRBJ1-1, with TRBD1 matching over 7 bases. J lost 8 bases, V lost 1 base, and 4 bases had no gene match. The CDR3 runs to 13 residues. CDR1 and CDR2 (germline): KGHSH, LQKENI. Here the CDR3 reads CASSPQGAQEAFF. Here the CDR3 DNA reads TGTGCCAGCTCACCACAGGGGGCGCAGGAAGCTTTCTTT.

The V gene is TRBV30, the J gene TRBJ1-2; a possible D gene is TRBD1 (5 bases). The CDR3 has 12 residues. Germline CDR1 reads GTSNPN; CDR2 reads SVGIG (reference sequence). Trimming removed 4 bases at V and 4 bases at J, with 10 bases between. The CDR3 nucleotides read TGTGCCTGGAAACAGGTCCTCTATGGCTACACCTTC. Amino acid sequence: CAWKQVLYGYTF.

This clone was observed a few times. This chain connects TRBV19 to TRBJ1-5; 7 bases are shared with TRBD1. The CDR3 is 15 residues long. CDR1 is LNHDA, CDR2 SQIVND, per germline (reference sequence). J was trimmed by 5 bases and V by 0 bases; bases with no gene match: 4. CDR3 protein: CASSIDWDRYQPQHF. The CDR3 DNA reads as TGTGCCAGTAGTATAGATTGGGACAGATATCAGCCCCAGCATTTT.

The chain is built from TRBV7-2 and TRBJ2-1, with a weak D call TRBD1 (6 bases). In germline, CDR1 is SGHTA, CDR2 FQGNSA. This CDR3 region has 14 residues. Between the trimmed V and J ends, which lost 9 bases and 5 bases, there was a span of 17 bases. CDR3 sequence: CASKKGVGHNEQFF. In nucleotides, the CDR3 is TGTGCCAGTAAAAAGGGGGTGGGGCACAATGAGCAGTTCTTC.

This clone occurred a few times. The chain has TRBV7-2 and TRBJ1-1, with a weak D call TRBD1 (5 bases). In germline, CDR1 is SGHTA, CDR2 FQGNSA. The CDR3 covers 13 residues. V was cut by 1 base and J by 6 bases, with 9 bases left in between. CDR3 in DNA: TGTGCCAGCAGCTTAGACAGGTGGGCTGAAGCTTTCTTT. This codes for CASSLDRWAEAFF.

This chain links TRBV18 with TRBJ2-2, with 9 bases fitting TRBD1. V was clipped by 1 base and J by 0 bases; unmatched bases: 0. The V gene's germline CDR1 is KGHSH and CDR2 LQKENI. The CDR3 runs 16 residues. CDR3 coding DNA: TGTGCCAGCTCACCACGGGACAGGGCGAACACCGGGGAGCTGTTTTTT. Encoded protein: CASSPRDRANTGELFF.

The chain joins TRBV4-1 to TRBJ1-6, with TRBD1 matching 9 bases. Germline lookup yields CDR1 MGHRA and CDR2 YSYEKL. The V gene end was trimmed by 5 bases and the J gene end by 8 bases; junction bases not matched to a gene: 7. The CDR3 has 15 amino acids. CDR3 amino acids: CASSIPGQGHSPLHF. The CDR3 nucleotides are TGCGCCAGCAGCATACCGGGACAGGGACATTCACCCCTCCACTTT.

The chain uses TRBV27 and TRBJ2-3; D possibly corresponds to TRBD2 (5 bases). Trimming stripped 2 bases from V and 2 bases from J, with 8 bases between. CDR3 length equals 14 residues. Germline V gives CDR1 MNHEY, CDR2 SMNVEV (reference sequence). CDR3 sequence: CASSLGGPTDTQYF. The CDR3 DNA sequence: TGTGCCAGCAGTTTAGGAGGACCCACAGATACGCAGTATTTT.

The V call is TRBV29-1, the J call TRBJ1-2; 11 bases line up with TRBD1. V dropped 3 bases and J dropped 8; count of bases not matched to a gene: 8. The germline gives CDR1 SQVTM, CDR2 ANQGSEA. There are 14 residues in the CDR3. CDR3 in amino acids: CSVDQAGQGGGYTF. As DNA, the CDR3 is TGCAGCGTTGATCAGGCGGGACAGGGGGGAGGCTACACCTTC. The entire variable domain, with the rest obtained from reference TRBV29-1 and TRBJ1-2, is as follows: SAVISQKPSRDICQRGTSLTIQCQVDSQVTMMFWYRQQPGQSLTLIATANQGSEATYESGFVIDKFPISRPNLTFSTLTVSNMSPEDSSIYLCSVDQAGQGGGYTFGSGTRLTVV.

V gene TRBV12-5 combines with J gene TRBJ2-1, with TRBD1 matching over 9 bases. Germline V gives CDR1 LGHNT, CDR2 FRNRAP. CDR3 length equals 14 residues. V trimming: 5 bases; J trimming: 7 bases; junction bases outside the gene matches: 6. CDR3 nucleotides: TGTGCTAGTGGTCCTGGGACAGGGAAGAATGAGCAGTTCTTC. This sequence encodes CASGPGTGKNEQFF. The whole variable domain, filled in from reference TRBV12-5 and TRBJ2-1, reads DARVTQTPRHKVTEMGQEVTMRCQPILGHNTVFWYRQTMMQGLELLAYFRNRAPLDDSGMPKDRFSAEMPDATLATLKIQPSEPRDSAVYFCASGPGTGKNEQFFGPGTRLTVL.

DNA of the CDR3: TGCGCCAGCAGCCAAGACTCGGGGGGTAGCAATCAGCCCCAGCATTTT. Translation: CASSQDSGGSNQPQHF. J is TRBJ1-5 and V is TRBV4-1, with D perhaps TRBD1 (5 bases). This CDR3 spans 16 amino acids. The V and J ends lost 0 bases and 0 bases respectively, with 9 bases between them. From germline, CDR1 is MGHRA and CDR2 YSYEKL.

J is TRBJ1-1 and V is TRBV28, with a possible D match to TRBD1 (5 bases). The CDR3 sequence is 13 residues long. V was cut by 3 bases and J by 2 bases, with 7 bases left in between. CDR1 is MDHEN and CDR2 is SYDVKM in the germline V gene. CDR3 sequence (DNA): TGTGCCAGCAGTTTTGGGGCTAACACTGAAGCTTTCTTT. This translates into CASSFGANTEAFF.

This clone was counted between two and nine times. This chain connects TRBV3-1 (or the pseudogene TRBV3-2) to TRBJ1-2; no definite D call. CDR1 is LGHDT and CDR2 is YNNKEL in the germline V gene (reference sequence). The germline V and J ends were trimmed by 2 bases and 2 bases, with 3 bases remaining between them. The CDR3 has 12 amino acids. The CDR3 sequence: CASSQQNYGYTF. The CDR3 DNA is TGTGCCAGCAGCCAACAGAACTATGGCTACACCTTC.

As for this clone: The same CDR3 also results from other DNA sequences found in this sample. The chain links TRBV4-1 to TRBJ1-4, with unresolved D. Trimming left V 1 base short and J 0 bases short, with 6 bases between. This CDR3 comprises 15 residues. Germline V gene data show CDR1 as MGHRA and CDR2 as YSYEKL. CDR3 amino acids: CASSQGQATNEKLFF. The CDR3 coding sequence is TGCGCCAGCAGCCAAGGACAAGCAACTAATGAAAAACTGTTTTTT.

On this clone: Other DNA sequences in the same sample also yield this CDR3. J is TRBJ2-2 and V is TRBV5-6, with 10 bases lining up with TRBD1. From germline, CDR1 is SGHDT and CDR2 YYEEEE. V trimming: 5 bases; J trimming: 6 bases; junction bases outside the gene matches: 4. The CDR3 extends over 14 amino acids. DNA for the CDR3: TGTGCCAGCAGTCGGGGACAGGGGTCCGGGGAGCTGTTTTTT. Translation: CASSRGQGSGELFF.